Listed here are 28 T cell receptor beta chains from one sample, sequenced in a study of T cells in Graves' hyperthyroidism and ophthalmopathy. TCR beta CDR3 regions were amplified from RNA. Researchers ran a first-round RT-PCR on the TCR CDR3 using the HTBI primer set. Using its own MiXCR run on the multiplex PCR reads, TCRdb lists one record per CDR3 protein. This table holds hundreds of thousands of distinct CDR3 sequences, approximately 15% found once. The specimen was blood. The receptor set was obtained from a woman between 40 and 55 years old with Graves' ophthalmopathy.

This clonotype has ten or more counts. CDR3: CASSSPDINYGYTF. The DNA for the CDR3 is TGTGCCAGCAGCTCCCCGGACATTAACTATGGCTACACCTTC. The chain has TRBV7-2 and TRBJ1-2; D may be TRBD1 (5 bases). The V and J ends lost 4 bases and 1 base respectively, with 10 bases between them. Germline CDR1 and CDR2: SGHTA and FQGNSA. The CDR3 runs to 14 residues.

V and J are TRBV9 and TRBJ2-7; 8 bases match TRBD2. The CDR3 sequence is 17 residues long. Germline trimming cut 4 bases from V and 5 bases from J; bases unmatched to any gene: 17. CDR1 SGDLS and CDR2 YYNGEE come from the germline V gene. The DNA of the CDR3 is TGTGCCAGCAGCCCCCCCTCCGCGGGGGGTGATAGCCACGAGCAGTACTTC. Protein: CASSPPSAGGDSHEQYF.

The table lists this clonotype with many counts. V usage is TRBV27 and J usage is TRBJ2-5; D may be TRBD1 or TRBD2 (5 bases each). Germline V gives CDR1 MNHEY, CDR2 SMNVEV (reference sequence). This CDR3 is built from 15 residues. V gave up 2 bases and J gave up 1 base, with 11 bases separating them. CDR3 nucleotides: TGTGCCAGCAGTTTACTCTCTGGGGGCCAAGAGACCCAGTACTTC. It translates to CASSLLSGGQETQYF.

This clonotype was detected a few times. The rearrangement joins TRBV12-3 or TRBV12-4 to TRBJ2-3; D remains ambiguous. The V end lost 1 base, the J end lost 2 bases, and 10 bases lay between the germline ends. This CDR3 spans 15 amino acids. This chain's CDR3 is CASSLGSPPTDTQYF. CDR3 coding DNA: TGTGCCAGCAGTTTAGGGAGCCCACCCACAGATACGCAGTATTTT.

This clonotype was observed at least ten times. J is TRBJ1-5 and V is TRBV6-5, with TRBD1 matching over 9 bases. The V segment lost 3 bases and the J segment 0 bases; nucleotides outside the gene matches: 15. The CDR3 is 20 amino acids. Germline V CDR1 and CDR2: MNHEY, SVGAGI. The CDR3 region has the DNA TGTGCCAGCAGTTATCCCTTCGGACAGGGGAAGCCAAATAGCAATCAGCCCCAGCATTTT. Its protein product is CASSYPFGQGKPNSNQPQHF.

In its sample, this clonotype was seen many times. The V call is TRBV9, the J call TRBJ2-7, with D possibly matching TRBD2 (6 bases). V was pared by 2 bases and J by 1 base, with 13 bases between. CDR1 and CDR2 (germline): SGDLS, YYNGEE. CDR3 size: 15 residues. The CDR3, as DNA: TGTGCCAGCAGCGTTTCCCCCGCGGGGTCCTACGAGCAGTACTTC. Its protein product is CASSVSPAGSYEQYF.

This clonotype was detected many times. This chain links TRBV20-1 with TRBJ1-5; 11 bases match TRBD1. The V segment lost 6 bases and the J segment 6 bases; nucleotides outside the gene matches: 7. This CDR3 comprises 14 residues. Germline V lookup: CDR1 DFQATT, CDR2 SNEGSKA (reference sequence). The CDR3 DNA reads as TGCAGTGCGGGGACAGGGGGTTTTGGTCAGCCCCAGCATTTT. It encodes CSAGTGGFGQPQHF.

This clonotype was counted a few times. This chain connects TRBV27 to TRBJ2-7; 9 bases match TRBD1. Looked up from germline, CDR1 is MNHEY and CDR2 is SMNVEV (reference sequence). Trimming at V came to 4 bases and at J to 2 bases, leaving 6 bases not matched to a gene. CDR3 length: 15 residues. The DNA for the CDR3 is TGTGCCAGCAGTTCAATACAGGGGGCTGCCTACGAGCAGTACTTC. Residues: CASSSIQGAAYEQYF.

Ten or more counts support this clonotype. V usage is TRBV7-6 and J usage is TRBJ2-7; 11 positions match TRBD1. Germline CDR1 and CDR2: SGHVS and FNYEAQ. The V and J ends lost 4 bases and 4 bases, in that order; junction bases with no gene match: 6. CDR3 length: 15 residues. The CDR3 protein is CASSSGQGARYEQYF. The CDR3 nucleotides read TGTGCCAGCAGCTCTGGACAGGGGGCGCGTTACGAGCAGTACTTC.

This clonotype was counted only a few times. One end of the junction is discordant with germline, which a read error may explain. The CDR3 DNA reads as TGTGCCAGCAGCTTAGGGCAGGGGAACGCCGGGGAGCTGTTTTTT. Translating it yields CASSLGQGNAGELFF. This sequence joins TRBV7-8 and TRBJ2-2; D perhaps matches TRBD1 (6 bases). The germline gives CDR1 SGHVS, CDR2 FQNEAQ. The CDR3 sequence is 15 residues long.

Turning to this clonotype: The junction departs from germline at one end; a sequencing error may be responsible. This chain connects TRBV5-1 to TRBJ1-3; D is ambiguous. This CDR3 comprises 16 residues. CDR1 is SGHRS and CDR2 is YFSETQ in the germline V gene. CDR3 sequence (DNA): TGCGCCAGCAGCTTGGTTTCGGGAACTACTGGAAACACCACATATTTT. Translation gives CASSLVSGTTGNTTYF.

The V call is TRBV12-3 or TRBV12-4, the J call TRBJ2-7, with 9 bases fitting TRBD1. With 5 bases clipped from V and 9 bases from J, the junction kept 14 bases outside the gene matches. This CDR3 is built from 15 residues. The CDR3 is CASSRTGTGFIGQYF. The CDR3, as DNA: TGTGCCAGCAGTCGAACCGGGACAGGGTTTATCGGGCAGTACTTC.

The rearrangement uses TRBV7-8 and TRBJ1-1, with D maybe TRBD1 (5 bases). CDR1 is SGHVS and CDR2 is FQNEAQ in the germline V gene. The CDR3 sequence is 13 residues long. Trimming took 2 bases from V and 5 from J, leaving 9 bases between them. The CDR3 reads CASSLPGWTEAFF. The CDR3 DNA reads as TGTGCCAGCAGCTTACCAGGGTGGACTGAAGCTTTCTTT.

This clonotype was seen many times. The V and J genes are TRBV30 and TRBJ2-5, with 7 bases aligning to TRBD2. There are 13 residues in the CDR3. The germline gives CDR1 GTSNPN, CDR2 SVGIG (reference sequence). J lost 4 bases, V lost 0 bases, and 2 bases had no gene match. The CDR3 is CAWSVGLVETQYF. In DNA, the CDR3 is TGTGCCTGGAGTGTCGGACTAGTAGAGACCCAGTACTTC.

This clonotype was picked up many times. The V call is TRBV5-5, the J call TRBJ2-7; no clear D gene. The V end lost 1 base, the J end lost 0 bases, and 14 bases lay between the germline ends. The CDR3 is made up of 16 amino acids. From germline, CDR1 is SGHKS and CDR2 YYEKEE (reference sequence). DNA for the CDR3: TGTGCCAGCAGCTTGTGGTTAGGACCGAACTCCTACGAGCAGTACTTC. Its translation: CASSLWLGPNSYEQYF.

This clonotype was detected ten times or more. The genes are TRBV2 and TRBJ2-5; D remains ambiguous. Germline V gene data show CDR1 as SNHLY and CDR2 as FYNNEI. The CDR3 has 13 residues. Trimming pared 7 bases from V and 3 bases from J, leaving 12 bases between. The CDR3 DNA sequence: TGTGCCAGCAACCGCCTCCTGAAAGAGACCCAGTACTTC. This sequence encodes CASNRLLKETQYF. The whole variable domain, filled in from reference TRBV2 and TRBJ2-5, reads EPEVTQTPSHQVTQMGQEVILRCVPISNHLYFYWYRQILGQKVEFLVSFYNNEISEKSEIFDDQFSVERPDGSNFTLKIRSTKLEDSAMYFCASNRLLKETQYFGPGTRLLVL.

This clonotype was picked up many times. The V gene is TRBV12-3 or TRBV12-4, the J gene TRBJ1-2; no definite D call. The CDR3 contains 13 residues. The V end lost 7 bases, the J end lost 5 bases, and 14 bases lay between the germline ends. CDR3: CASTAGEEYGYTF. CDR3 DNA: TGTGCCAGCACCGCTGGGGAGGAATATGGCTACACCTTC.

Ten or more counts support this clonotype. V is TRBV30 and J is TRBJ1-1; D is ambiguous. This CDR3 contains 12 residues. Deletions cut 3 bases from V and 0 bases from J, with 5 bases between. Looked up from germline, CDR1 is GTSNPN and CDR2 is SVGIG (reference sequence). Here the CDR3 DNA reads TGTGCCTGGAGGACGGTGAACACTGAAGCTTTCTTT. Amino acids: CAWRTVNTEAFF.

In regard to this clonotype: A much bigger clone sits one base away, suggesting this may be a read error. CDR3 coding DNA: TGTGCCAGCAGAGAGGACGGACAGGGCCCCTACAATGGGCAGTTCTTC. This sequence encodes CASREDGQGPYNGQFF. The genes are TRBV28 and TRBJ2-1, with 8 bases fitting TRBD1. From germline, CDR1 is MDHEN and CDR2 SYDVKM. CDR3 size: 16 residues. The variable domain in full, with the rest retrieved from reference TRBV28 and TRBJ2-1, is DVKVTQSSRYLVKRTGEKVFLECVQDMDHENMFWYRQDPGLGLRLIYFSYDVKMKEKGDIPEGYSVSREKKERFSLILESASTNQTSMYLCASREDGQGPYNGQFFGPGTRLTVL.

The V gene is TRBV27, the J gene TRBJ1-1; possibly TRBD1 for D (6 bases). Germline V gene data show CDR1 as MNHEY and CDR2 as SMNVEV (reference sequence). Trimming removed 4 bases from V and 1 base from J, with 13 bases in between. CDR3 size: 15 residues. CDR3 coding DNA: TGTGCCAGCAGTTCCGGATGGGGACAGAACACTGAAGCTTTCTTT. Translated: CASSSGWGQNTEAFF.

The V gene is TRBV11-2, the J gene TRBJ1-1, with a weak D call TRBD1 (5 bases). V lost 5 bases and J 8 bases, leaving 15 bases between the germline ends. The CDR3 spans 13 residues. Germline assignment: CDR1 SGHAT and CDR2 FQNNGV. CDR3 bases: TGTGCCAGCAGCCTAAGCGGTAGGGGCGAAGCTTTCTTT. Its translation: CASSLSGRGEAFF.

Ten or more counts support this clonotype. The chain couples TRBV6-1 to TRBJ2-2, with D unresolved. The V gene lost 5 bases and the J gene lost 1 base, with 8 bases spanning the gap. Germline CDR1 is MNHNS and CDR2 is SASEGT. The CDR3 length is 14 residues. CDR3: CASSQERNTGELFF. In DNA, the CDR3 is TGTGCCAGCAGTCAAGAGCGGAACACCGGGGAGCTGTTTTTT.

The J gene is TRBJ2-5, the V gene TRBV12-3 or TRBV12-4; 8 nucleotides agree with TRBD1. CDR3 size: 15 residues. J lost 0 bases, V lost 7 bases, and 7 bases had no gene match. This CDR3 is CASKKGQDNQETQYF. CDR3 DNA sequence: TGTGCCAGCAAGAAGGGACAGGACAACCAAGAGACCCAGTACTTC.

CDR3 residues: CASYTGWLHTGELFF. The CDR3 region has the DNA TGTGCCAGCTATACAGGGTGGCTCCACACCGGGGAGCTGTTTTTT. The J gene is TRBJ2-2, the V gene TRBV6-2 or TRBV6-3, with a possible D match to TRBD1 (6 bases). Trimming shortened V by 8 bases and J by 3 bases, and 16 bases separated the two germline ends. CDR1 and CDR2 from the germline V gene are MNHEY and SVGEGT. This CDR3 has 15 residues.

This chain links TRBV4-3 with TRBJ1-1, with 8 bases that match TRBD1. V was clipped by 0 bases and J by 3 bases; unmatched bases: 3. The CDR3 has 15 amino acids. Germline lookup yields CDR1 LGHNA and CDR2 YSLEER. CDR3 nucleotides: TGCGCCAGCAGCCAAGAGACAGGGGCTTACACTGAAGCTTTCTTT. Translating gives CASSQETGAYTEAFF.

This clonotype was seen ten or more times. V gene TRBV6-1 combines with J gene TRBJ2-7, with 10 bases lining up with TRBD2. V shed 5 bases and J 3 bases; nucleotides not matched to a gene: 10. Germline lookup yields CDR1 MNHNS and CDR2 SASEGT. CDR3 length: 16 amino acids. CDR3 DNA sequence: TGTGCCAGCAGTCAACTTCCGGGACTAGCGATCTACGAGCAGTACTTC. The encoded protein is CASSQLPGLAIYEQYF.

This clonotype has at least ten counts. The chain is built from TRBV24-1 and TRBJ2-1; 9 bases line up with TRBD2. The V gene's germline CDR1 is KGHDR and CDR2 SFDVKD. The CDR3 runs to 13 residues. Germline trimming cut 7 bases from V and 7 bases from J; bases unmatched to any gene: 4. This chain's CDR3 is CATRGLASNEQFF. The CDR3 bases are TGTGCCACCAGAGGACTAGCGTCAAATGAGCAGTTCTTC.

This chain uses TRBV20-1 with TRBJ2-5; 9 bases are a match to TRBD1. Germline V gene lookup returns CDR1 DFQATT and CDR2 SNEGSKA (reference sequence). V was pared by 5 bases and J by 0 bases, with 10 bases of the junction left unmatched. This CDR3 region has 16 residues. CDR3 nucleotide sequence: TGCAGTGCTCGACCGGGACAGGGAAGTCACCAAGAGACCCAGTACTTC. Translated: CSARPGQGSHQETQYF.